One and the same sample provided the 28 T cell receptor beta chains below, sequenced in a study of T cell repertoires in cytomegalovirus infection. TCRdb re-called the reads through MiXCR, storing one row per CDR3 protein. Of roughly 990,000 distinct CDR3 sequences listed, roughly 30% were seen once; the top ten hold around 15%. These receptors are not linked to any known antigen. The sequencing here drew on cultured CD8+ T cells from PBMCs, taken from culture after CMV antigen stimulation. Receptor source: a human donor in good health (CMV status not recorded). Some clones in this sample may be carry-over from other donors' samples.

This clonotype has only a few counts. This CDR3 is CASSIGPNYGYTF. The CDR3 coding sequence is TGTGCCAGCAGCATCGGACCGAACTATGGCTACACCTTC. The V and J genes are TRBV7-9 and TRBJ1-2; no reliable D call. Germline V gene lookup returns CDR1 SEHNR and CDR2 FQNEAQ (reference sequence). Trimming removed 5 bases from V and 2 bases from J, with 9 bases in between. This CDR3 has 13 residues.

The CDR3 is CASSYSERGSSYNEQFF. CDR3 DNA sequence: TGTGCCAGCAGTTACTCGGAGCGGGGGAGCTCCTACAATGAGCAGTTCTTC. The chain uses TRBV6-5 and TRBJ2-1; 8 nucleotides line up with TRBD2. CDR3 length equals 17 residues. CDR1 is MNHEY, CDR2 SVGAGI, per germline. The trim removed 0 bases at V and 0 bases at J, leaving 4 bases unmatched.

This chain connects TRBV25-1 to TRBJ2-1, with D perhaps matching TRBD2 (7 bases). The germline V gene has CDR1 MGHDK and CDR2 SYGVNS. V was pared by 4 bases and J by 7 bases, with 14 bases between. The CDR3 runs 14 residues. CDR3 nucleotides: TGTGCCAGCAGTGTAGGGGGGGAGAGGAATGAGCAGTTCTTC. Its protein is CASSVGGERNEQFF.

This sequence joins TRBV7-9 and TRBJ2-3; D gene uncertain. V lost 5 bases to trimming and J lost 2 bases, with 20 bases between them. The CDR3 extends over 17 amino acids. The germline V gene encodes CDR1 SEHNR and CDR2 FQNEAQ (reference sequence). The CDR3 loop reads CASSGNAGPLYTDTQYF. The CDR3 DNA reads as TGTGCCAGCAGCGGAAACGCTGGCCCCCTGTACACAGATACGCAGTATTTT. The full variable domain, completed using reference TRBV7-9 and TRBJ2-3, is DTGVSQNPRHKITKRGQNVTFRCDPISEHNRLYWYRQTLGQGPEFLTYFQNEAQLEKSRLLSDRFSAERPKGSFSTLEIQRTEQGDSAMYLCASSGNAGPLYTDTQYFGPGTRLTVL.

The J gene is TRBJ2-1, the V gene TRBV20-1; 7 bases fit TRBD1. Trimming removed 6 bases from V and 5 bases from J; junction bases left unmatched: 7. The length of the CDR3 is 13 residues. CDR1 and CDR2 (germline): DFQATT, SNEGSKA (reference sequence). The CDR3 bases are TGCAGTGCCAATCGGGACAGCAACAATGAGCAGTTCTTC. As protein: CSANRDSNNEQFF.

In the case of this clonotype: An end of the junction differs from the germline gene, which may be a read error. V and J are TRBV7-6 and TRBJ2-5; possibly TRBD1 for D (6 bases). The CDR3 is 15 amino acids. Germline V gene sequence: CDR1 SGHVS, CDR2 FNYEAQ. CDR3 sequence (DNA): TGTGTCAGCAGCGTAAATGAAGGGGGTCGTGAGACCCAGTACTTC. Translated: CVSSVNEGGRETQYF.

The V and J genes are TRBV5-1 and TRBJ2-3; possibly TRBD1 for D (6 bases). The germline V and J ends were trimmed by 3 bases and 4 bases, with 12 bases remaining between them. This CDR3 has 14 amino acids. The germline V gene has CDR1 SGHRS and CDR2 YFSETQ. CDR3 protein: CASSYRTEADTQYF. CDR3 coding DNA: TGCGCCAGCAGCTACCGGACAGAAGCAGATACGCAGTATTTT.

This chain links TRBV6-6 with TRBJ2-2; 7 nucleotides line up with TRBD1. The length of the CDR3 is 16 residues. CDR1 is MNHNY, CDR2 SVGAGI, per germline (reference sequence). V shed 0 bases and J 7 bases; nucleotides not matched to a gene: 8. CDR3 DNA: TGTGCCAGCAGTTACTCAGGGGGCGCCTCCCTCGGGGAGCTGTTTTTT. The encoded protein is CASSYSGGASLGELFF.

The V and J genes are TRBV7-2 and TRBJ2-3; 8 bases align to TRBD1. The junction had 3 bases not matched to a gene; V was cut back by 3 bases and J by 1 base. Germline CDR1 is SGHTA and CDR2 is FQGNSA. The length of the CDR3 is 15 residues. CDR3 in amino acids: CASSFGQGRTDTQYF. Written as DNA, the CDR3 is TGTGCCAGCAGCTTTGGACAGGGCCGCACAGATACGCAGTATTTT. Using reference TRBV7-2 and TRBJ2-3 for the parts outside the CDR3, the full variable domain is GAGVSQSPSNKVTEKGKDVELRCDPISGHTALYWYRQSLGQGLEFLIYFQGNSAPDKSGLPSDRFSAERTGGSVSTLTIQRTQQEDSAVYLCASSFGQGRTDTQYFGPGTRLTVL.

The chain carries TRBV11-2 and TRBJ2-1; possible D gene TRBD2, 6 bases. The V end lost 5 bases, the J end lost 10 bases, and 27 bases lay between the germline ends. The CDR3 is made up of 17 amino acids. CDR1 and CDR2 (germline): SGHAT, FQNNGV. The CDR3: CASSPPVSGPRLGEQFF. DNA of the CDR3: TGTGCCAGCAGCCCCCCTGTCAGCGGGCCCCGCTTAGGCGAGCAGTTCTTC.

This clonotype was seen repeatedly, ten times or more. The V gene is TRBV7-2, the J gene TRBJ2-1; tentatively, D is TRBD2 (6 bases). Per germline, CDR1 SGHTA and CDR2 FQGNSA. V lost 5 bases, J lost 5 bases, and 19 bases lay in between. The CDR3 covers 16 residues. CDR3 sequence reads: CASSPGTQFYDNEQFF. CDR3 DNA sequence: TGTGCCAGCAGCCCGGGGACTCAATTCTACGACAATGAGCAGTTCTTC.

The chain recombines TRBV27 with TRBJ1-1; 7 bases match TRBD1. The germline CDR1 and CDR2 sequences are MNHEY and SMNVEV (reference sequence). V lost 5 bases and J lost 2; bases outside the gene matches: 8. The length of the CDR3 is 15 residues. The CDR3 bases are TGTGCCAGCAGTCCCAAGACAGGGCACAACACTGAAGCTTTCTTT. This translates into CASSPKTGHNTEAFF.

The rearrangement uses TRBV24-1 and TRBJ1-2; no reliable D call. There are 13 residues in the CDR3. CDR1 is KGHDR, CDR2 SFDVKD, per germline. The germline V and J ends were trimmed by 2 bases and 8 bases, with 11 bases remaining between them. CDR3 residues: CATSDSTSQGYTF. In DNA form, the CDR3 reads TGTGCCACCAGTGATTCGACTTCACAGGGCTACACCTTC.

The chain joins TRBV6-2 or TRBV6-3 to TRBJ1-5; perhaps TRBD1 as D (6 bases). CDR3 length equals 15 residues. CDR1 is MNHEY and CDR2 is SVGEGT in the germline V gene. Trimming removed 2 bases from V and 3 bases from J, with 11 bases in between. The CDR3 DNA sequence: TGTGCCAGCAGTTACAGACAGGTGGTCAATCAGCCCCAGCATTTT. Its translation is CASSYRQVVNQPQHF.

This clonotype occurred many times. This chain connects TRBV6-1 to TRBJ2-5, with unresolved D. This CDR3 comprises 16 residues. V lost 6 bases and J lost 5, with 22 bases in between. Germline CDR1 and CDR2: MNHNS and SASEGT. CDR3 DNA: TGTGCCAGCAGGGGGTCCTTTGGCAGCTTCGGGGAGACCCAGTACTTC. This encodes CASRGSFGSFGETQYF.

A few counts support this clonotype. The J gene is TRBJ1-4, the V gene TRBV2, with 10 bases aligning to TRBD1. The germline CDR1 and CDR2 sequences are SNHLY and FYNNEI. Trimming removed 0 bases from V and 8 bases from J; junction bases left unmatched: 3. The CDR3 spans 15 residues. Here the CDR3 reads CASSEAVTGGEKLFF. The CDR3 DNA reads TGTGCCAGCAGTGAAGCGGTGACAGGGGGCGAAAAACTGTTTTTT. Variable domain in full (rest from reference TRBV2 and TRBJ1-4): EPEVTQTPSHQVTQMGQEVILRCVPISNHLYFYWYRQILGQKVEFLVSFYNNEISEKSEIFDDQFSVERPDGSNFTLKIRSTKLEDSAMYFCASSEAVTGGEKLFFGSGTQLSVL.

The chain is built from TRBV6-5 and TRBJ1-2, with D perhaps matching TRBD1 (5 bases). V was trimmed by 6 bases and J by 2 bases, leaving 10 bases between them. The CDR3 is 13 amino acids. The germline gives CDR1 MNHEY, CDR2 SVGAGI. CDR3: CASRHRQNYGYTF. The CDR3 DNA is TGTGCCAGCAGACACAGGCAGAACTATGGCTACACCTTC.

The chain joins TRBV19 to TRBJ1-1; no definite D call. The CDR3 extends over 13 amino acids. In germline, CDR1 is LNHDA, CDR2 SQIVND (reference sequence). V was pared by 1 base and J by 0 bases, with 3 bases between. CDR3 in DNA: TGTGCCAGTAGTATAGTAGTGAACACTGAAGCTTTCTTT. Translated, it gives CASSIVVNTEAFF.

The rearrangement links TRBV6-5 to TRBJ2-5, with 8 positions matching TRBD2. Unmatched junction bases numbered 10, after V lost 5 bases and J lost 5 bases. CDR1 and CDR2 from the germline V gene are MNHEY and SVGAGI. The CDR3 has 15 residues. The CDR3 here is CASSTGGGTEETQYF. DNA for the CDR3: TGTGCCAGCAGTACCGGGGGGGGAACGGAGGAGACCCAGTACTTC.

In its sample, this clonotype was seen a few times. The chain has TRBV6-5 and TRBJ2-2; the D is unclear. V shed 8 bases and J shed 7 bases, with 29 bases lying between them. The V gene's germline CDR1 is MNHEY and CDR2 SVGAGI. The CDR3 sequence is 18 residues long. The CDR3 here is CASGYKFSDTRLGGELFF. For the CDR3, the DNA is TGTGCCAGCGGATACAAGTTTTCCGACACAAGGCTTGGCGGGGAGCTGTTTTTT.

This clonotype has just one count. The rearrangement joins TRBV10-1 to TRBJ2-5; unclear D gene. The CDR3 sequence is 15 residues long. V was shortened by 2 bases and J by 4 bases, with 14 bases between the two germline ends. In germline, CDR1 is WNHNN, CDR2 SYGVQD (reference sequence). The CDR3 region has the DNA TGCGCCAGCAGTGAGAATGCACTCTTCCCAGAGACCCAGTACTTC. It yields the protein CASSENALFPETQYF.

In this sample, this clonotype turned up many times. This chain joins TRBV15 and TRBJ2-3; D ambiguous. This CDR3 is 18 amino acids long. CDR1 is LNHNV and CDR2 is YYDKDF in the germline V gene (reference sequence). Trimming cost V 0 bases and J 0 bases, with 16 bases left between them. The CDR3 is CATSRDIWSLLSTDTQYF. The CDR3 coding sequence is TGTGCCACCAGCAGAGATATCTGGTCCCTCCTAAGCACAGATACGCAGTATTTT.

The chain joins TRBV6-5 to TRBJ1-1; TRBD1 might be the D (5 bases). Germline V CDR1 and CDR2: MNHEY, SVGAGI. The germline V and J ends were trimmed by 2 bases and 1 base, with 11 bases remaining between them. The CDR3 contains 15 residues. The CDR3 bases are TGTGCCAGCAGTTACGATCCAGGGCCGAACACTGAAGCTTTCTTT. This encodes CASSYDPGPNTEAFF.

In its sample, this clonotype was seen many times. The chain employs TRBV7-8 and TRBJ2-1; 8 nucleotides line up with TRBD2. The V gene end was trimmed by 4 bases and the J gene end by 5 bases; junction bases not matched to a gene: 7. This CDR3 has 15 amino acids. Germline V CDR1 and CDR2: SGHVS, FQNEAQ. The CDR3 is CASSSRAGVNNEQFF. The CDR3 DNA reads TGTGCCAGCAGCTCCAGAGCGGGGGTCAACAATGAGCAGTTCTTC.

In this sample, this clonotype turned up a few times. This rearrangement joins TRBV27 to TRBJ2-3; TRBD2 aligns across 9 bases. This CDR3 spans 16 amino acids. Trimming took 0 bases from V and 3 from J; bases not matched to a gene: 4. Germline V lookup: CDR1 MNHEY, CDR2 SMNVEV (reference sequence). The CDR3 DNA reads as TGTGCCAGCAGTTTATCGTCTAGCGGGGTGACAGATACGCAGTATTTT. The encoded protein is CASSLSSSGVTDTQYF.

V is TRBV5-5 and J is TRBJ2-7; D is unclear. CDR1 and CDR2 from the germline V gene are SGHKS and YYEKEE (reference sequence). The CDR3 contains 11 residues. The V and J ends lost 3 bases and 7 bases respectively, with 8 bases between them. The DNA for the CDR3 is TGTGCCAGCAGCTCCTTTGGTGAGCAGTACTTC. This gives the protein CASSSFGEQYF.

The CDR3 DNA reads as TGTGCCAGCGGGACAGGCTATTTCTACGAGCAGTACTTC. Amino acid sequence: CASGTGYFYEQYF. The chain uses TRBV28 and TRBJ2-7, with TRBD1 identical over 8 bases. The CDR3 runs 13 residues. V was clipped by 8 bases and J by 3 bases; unmatched bases: 6. Germline V lookup: CDR1 MDHEN, CDR2 SYDVKM.

This chain connects TRBV5-1 to TRBJ2-1; TRBD2 aligns across 8 bases. This CDR3 contains 18 residues. Germline V gives CDR1 SGHRS, CDR2 YFSETQ. J gave up 4 bases and V 0 bases, and 12 bases lay outside the gene matches. The CDR3 reads CASSLEVAGTRRYNEQFF. In nucleotides, the CDR3 is TGCGCCAGCAGCTTGGAGGTAGCGGGGACCCGGCGATACAATGAGCAGTTCTTC.